The rows below give T cell receptor beta chains drawn from one sample of a study of human T cells and chemical hapten exposure. MiXCR, run by TCRdb on the RACE reads, gives a single entry per CDR3 protein. The table has a few hundred thousand distinct CDR3 sequences, roughly 6% seen once; the top ten hold around 8.6%. Sequenced material: whole blood, taken in connection with sensitization to the hapten diphenylcyclopropenone (DPC). All receptors derive from a woman between 18 and 30 years old with alopecia areata. Some clones in this sample may be carry-over from other donors' samples. The CDR3 runs from the conserved cysteine through the conserved F or W. Fields, in order: V gene, clone size, J gene, D gene, CDR3 DNA, CDR3 protein. A D gene is named only where the DNA matches it firmly. Clone size is not always given. Where it is, it says once, few, many or a class for expanded clones.

TRBV5-1	many	TRBJ2-3	.	TGCGCCAGCAGCAAGGAACGAAGTAGCACAGATACGCAGTATTTT	CASSKERSSTDTQYF
TRBV3-1	.	TRBJ2-5	.	TGTGCCAGCAGCCTCCGAGCGGACCAAGAGACCCAGTACTTC	CASSLRADQETQYF
TRBV6-2/TRBV6-3	many	TRBJ2-5	.	TGTGCCAGCAGTCCGGGACCGGGCCAGTACTTC	CASSPGPGQYF
TRBV27	.	TRBJ1-2	.	TGTGCCAGCTCCAGGACAGCGGACTATGGCTACACCTTC	CASSRTADYGYTF
TRBV7-2	many	TRBJ2-7	.	TGTGCCAGCAGCTTGGACTTAAGCTCCTACGAGCAGTACTTC	CASSLDLSSYEQYF
TRBV5-1	many	TRBJ2-1	.	TGCGCCAGCAGCCCTCGATTTAGCGGTTACTCCTACAATGAGCAGTTCTTC	CASSPRFSGYSYNEQFF
TRBV7-9	many	TRBJ1-5	.	TGTGCCAGCAGCAGTTACGTGGGGGGCCCCAATCAGCCCCAGCATTTT	CASSSYVGGPNQPQHF
TRBV6-5	.	TRBJ1-4	.	TGTGCCAGCAGTCCCGGGCGGGAGGGGAAACTGTTTTTT	CASSPGREGKLFF
TRBV20-1	.	TRBJ2-1	.	TGCAGTGCTAGTCCGCCTAGGGTTGTCAATGAGCAGTTCTTC	CSASPPRVVNEQFF
TRBV7-9	.	TRBJ2-5	TRBD1	TGTGCCAGCAGCTTAGAAGGACAGGGGTTTGGGACCCAGTACTTC	CASSLEGQGFGTQYF
TRBV7-2	.	TRBJ2-1	.	TGTGCCAGCAGCCCCCGCACAGGGTGGGACAATGAGCAGTTCTTC	CASSPRTGWDNEQFF
TRBV10-3	few	TRBJ1-2	.	TGTGCCATCAGGGGAGTCGGGACATTTTTGGGCTACACCTTC	CAIRGVGTFLGYTF
TRBV6-2/TRBV6-3	many	TRBJ1-1	.	TGTGCCAGCAGTTATCAGCCCAGCTTGGGACGAGTGAACACTGAAGCTTTCTTT	CASSYQPSLGRVNTEAFF
TRBV20-1	many	TRBJ2-7	.	TGCAGTGCGAGACAGAGTCTCTCCTACGAGCAGTACTTC	CSARQSLSYEQYF
TRBV11-3	few	TRBJ2-3	.	TGTGCCAGCAGTGGGGCCAGGGTAGAGACAGATACGCAGTATTTT	CASSGARVETDTQYF
TRBV7-9	.	TRBJ2-5	.	TGTGCCAGCAGCCCGGAAGGGGGTAGTGTCTTGGGAGAGACCCAGTACTTC	CASSPEGGSVLGETQYF
TRBV6-5	few	TRBJ1-2	TRBD1	TGTGCCAGCAGTTACTCCTTCCCGGACAGGCTCTATGGCTACACCTTC	CASSYSFPDRLYGYTF
TRBV7-9	many	TRBJ1-4	.	TGTGCCAGCAGCCCCCCGAGGGAGAATGAAAAACTGTTTTTT	CASSPPRENEKLFF
TRBV29-1	.	TRBJ2-3	TRBD1	TGCAGCGTGGGGGGACAGGCGGTCACAGATACGCAGTATTTT	CSVGGQAVTDTQYF
TRBV9	few	TRBJ2-1	TRBD1	TGTGCCAGCAGCGTAGGGGACAGCACTGAGCAGTTCTTC	CASSVGDSTEQFF
TRBV12-3/TRBV12-4	few	TRBJ1-3	TRBD1	TGTGCCAGCAACCCAGGGGACAGCTCTGGAAACACCATATATTTT	CASNPGDSSGNTIYF
TRBV6-6	many	TRBJ2-4	.	TGTGCCAGCAGCCGCGATGTAGCCAAAAACATTCAGTACTTC	CASSRDVAKNIQYF
TRBV7-2	many	TRBJ1-2	TRBD1	TGTGCCAGCAGCCGGGGACAGGGTAATGGCTACACCTTC	CASSRGQGNGYTF
TRBV6-5	many	TRBJ2-7	.	TGTGCCAGCAGTACCGGCTACGAGCAGTACTTC	CASSTGYEQYF
TRBV19	.	TRBJ2-2	TRBD2	TGTGCCAGTATGGGTGCAGTAGCGGGGGGGCCCACCGGGGAGCTGTTTTTT	CASMGAVAGGPTGELFF
TRBV2	.	TRBJ1-4	.	TGTGCCAGCAGTGATACGGGAAATGAAAAACTGTTTTTT	CASSDTGNEKLFF
TRBV6-5	many	TRBJ2-3	.	TGTGCCAGCAGTACCCGGGACGGGACAGATACGCAGTATTTT	CASSTRDGTDTQYF
TRBV9	few	TRBJ2-3	TRBD2	TGTGCCAGCAGCGTCTCGACGACTAGCGGGGTGACTGCGCAGTATTTT	CASSVSTTSGVTAQYF
TRBV6-1	.	TRBJ1-2	.	TGTGCCAGCCTGAAACAGGGTCTTCCTGGCTACACCTTC	CASLKQGLPGYTF
TRBV12-3/TRBV12-4	few	TRBJ1-6	.	TGTGCCAGCAGCTCCTGGGGTGAACCCCTCCACTTT	CASSSWGEPLHF
TRBV6-1	once	TRBJ1-5	TRBD1	TGTGCCAGCAGTGAAAGGGGGACAGGGACCACAGATACGCAGCATTTT	CASSERGTGTTDTQHF
TRBV7-2	.	TRBJ1-5	TRBD1	TGTGCCAGCAGCTCACAGGGGGCTAGCAATCAGCCCCAGCATTTT	CASSSQGASNQPQHF
TRBV11-2	.	TRBJ2-1	TRBD2	TGTGCCAGCAGCTTAGAGACTAGCGGGGGCTTCTTC	CASSLETSGGFF
TRBV20-1	few	TRBJ2-7	TRBD1	TGCAGTGCTAGATCTTCCGGGACAGGGAACTCCTACGAGCAGTACTTC	CSARSSGTGNSYEQYF
TRBV12-3/TRBV12-4	.	TRBJ2-7	TRBD2	TGTGCCAGCAGCTCGGGGGGGGGCTCCTACGAGCAGTACTTC	CASSSGGGSYEQYF
TRBV4-2	many	TRBJ1-5	.	TGTGCCAGCAGTAGGCAGGACAATCAGCCCCAGCATTTT	CASSRQDNQPQHF
TRBV25-1	.	TRBJ2-7	.	TGTGCCAGCAGTGAATTTAGGACGGACTCTAAGGAGCAGTACTTC	CASSEFRTDSKEQYF
TRBV2	few	TRBJ2-3	TRBD2	TGTGCCAGCAAGCAAGGAGCGGGGGGCACAGATACGCAGTATTTT	CASKQGAGGTDTQYF
TRBV18	.	TRBJ1-4	TRBD1	TGTGCCAGCTCACCACGACAGGGACCCGAAAAACTGTTTTTT	CASSPRQGPEKLFF
TRBV29-1	many	TRBJ2-3	.	TGCAGCGTTGAAGACCAATTCAGGGCGGGGGCCTATTCACCAGATACGCAGTATTTT	CSVEDQFRAGAYSPDTQYF
TRBV28	many	TRBJ2-3	TRBD2	TGTGCCAGCAGGGGCGGGGGGGCAGGCACAGATACGCAGTATTTT	CASRGGGAGTDTQYF